The 10 T cell receptor beta chains listed next were all sequenced from one sample in a study of cytomegalovirus exposure and HLA in healthy donors. Amplification used 60 Vbeta primers and 13 Jbeta primers. Repertoires were generated with immunoSEQ multiplex PCR, while TCRdb's copy carries only in-frame clones and drops some. This table lists tens of thousands of clones. The sample comprised PBMCs. These receptors were taken from a woman aged 45-60 years in good health and CMV-seropositive.

The rearrangement joins TRBV15 to TRBJ2-2, with TRBD2 matching 10 bases. Germline loops: CDR1 LNHNV, CDR2 YYDKDF (reference sequence). V lost 5 bases, J lost 7 bases, and 4 bases stayed unmatched. CDR3 length: 14 amino acids. This CDR3 reads CATSGSGRFGELFF. Written as DNA, the CDR3 is TGTGCCACCAGCGGTAGCGGGAGGTTCGGGGAGCTGTTTTTT.

Points on this clone: Germline and junction disagree at one end, which may indicate a read error. The rearrangement uses TRBV28 and TRBJ2-3; 9 bases match TRBD2. The CDR3 runs 14 residues. Per germline, CDR1 MDHEN and CDR2 SYDVKM. CDR3 in amino acids: CGAGGTSSTDTQYF. As DNA, the CDR3 is TGCGGGGCGGGAGGGACCTCTAGCACAGATACGCAGTATTTT. The whole variable domain, remainder taken from reference TRBV28 and TRBJ2-3, is DVKVTQSSRYLVKRTGEKVFLECVQDMDHENMFWYRQDPGLGLRLIYFSYDVKMKEKGDIPEGYSVSREKKERFSLILESASTNQTSMYLCGAGGTSSTDTQYFGPGTRLTVL.

This rearrangement joins TRBV5-6 to TRBJ1-2, with 10 bases matching TRBD1. The V gene's germline CDR1 is SGHDT and CDR2 YYEEEE. V was pared by 3 bases and J by 6 bases, with 2 bases of the junction left unmatched. This CDR3 spans 13 amino acids. CDR3 sequence (DNA): TGTGCCAGCAGCTCGACAGGGGGCAATGGCTACACCTTC. It encodes CASSSTGGNGYTF. Full variable domain (missing parts from reference TRBV5-6 and TRBJ1-2): DAGVTQSPTHLIKTRGQQVTLRCSPKSGHDTVSWYQQALGQGPQFIFQYYEEEERQRGNFPDRFSGHQFPNYSSELNVNALLLGDSALYLCASSSTGGNGYTFGSGTRLTVV.

CDR3: CARGRTTDTQYF. DNA for the CDR3: TGTGCTAGAGGGAGAACGACAGATACGCAGTATTTT. This chain connects TRBV21-1 to TRBJ2-3; TRBD2, as called in the table, went unchecked against the DNA. TRBV21-1 is assigned pseudogene status. CDR3 length: 12 amino acids.

The chain couples TRBV6-1 to TRBJ2-7; 10 bases map to TRBD1. The CDR3 totals 15 residues. Trimming took 6 bases from V and 5 from J; bases not matched to a gene: 10. Germline CDR1 is MNHNS and CDR2 is SASEGT. The CDR3 nucleotides are TGTGCCAGCAGCGATCCGGGACAGGGGCGCAACGAGCAGTACTTC. It specifies CASSDPGQGRNEQYF.

The rearrangement links TRBV11-2 to TRBJ2-1, with D maybe TRBD2 (5 bases). CDR3 length: 14 residues. CDR1 is SGHAT and CDR2 is FQNNGV in the germline V gene. Trimming stripped 3 bases from V and 13 bases from J, with 19 bases between. CDR3 in DNA: TGTGCCAGCAGCTTCGTGGGAGTAGTGCCGGGTCAGTTCTTC. Translation gives CASSFVGVVPGQFF.

This chain connects TRBV15 to TRBJ1-2; possible D gene TRBD1, 6 bases. V dropped 3 bases and J dropped 4 bases, with 12 bases sitting between them. Germline loops: CDR1 LNHNV, CDR2 YYDKDF (reference sequence). The CDR3 totals 14 residues. CDR3 in amino acids: CATSSPGQFYGYTF. CDR3 sequence (DNA): TGTGCCACCAGCAGCCCCGGACAGTTCTATGGCTACACCTTC.

The chain uses TRBV9 and TRBJ2-5; D not resolved. The CDR3 consists of 15 residues. V lost 0 bases and J 4 bases, leaving 13 bases between the germline ends. CDR1 and CDR2 from the germline V gene are SGDLS and YYNGEE. CDR3 sequence (DNA): TGTGCCAGCAGCGTAGTCTTTGGGCAGTTAGAGACCCAGTACTTC. Its protein product is CASSVVFGQLETQYF.

The gene calls are TRBV19 and TRBJ1-5, with TRBD1 identical over 9 bases. CDR1 LNHDA and CDR2 SQIVND come from the germline V gene (reference sequence). V lost 7 bases to trimming and J lost 5 bases; unmatched junction nucleotides: 3. The CDR3 runs to 13 residues. This chain's CDR3 is CASNRDRDQPQHF. The CDR3 region has the DNA TGTGCCAGTAACCGGGACAGGGATCAGCCCCAGCATTTT.

The chain joins TRBV5-6 to TRBJ2-5, with 7 bases fitting TRBD2. There are 13 residues in the CDR3. The germline gives CDR1 SGHDT, CDR2 YYEEEE. The V gene end was trimmed by 4 bases and the J gene end by 2 bases; junction bases not matched to a gene: 2. Written as DNA, the CDR3 is TGTGCCAGCAGCGGGGGGGGGCAAGAGACCCAGTACTTC. Amino acids: CASSGGGQETQYF.